The source of this T cell receptor (beta chain) is a study of somatic mutations in cytotoxic T cells in rheumatoid arthritis (dated 2017 in TCRdb). Context from the whole study: Right after diagnosis and prior to the start of any treatment, approximately 30 ml EDTA of peripheral blood was drawn from patients. Some V beta antibody-stained T-cell populations were flow-sorted on a FACSAria II or Sony SH800 at nearly 100% purity, and sorted V beta1+ cells also underwent TCRB sequencing. The study asked whether expanded CD8+ T-cell clones in newly diagnosed, untreated rheumatoid arthritis carry somatic mutations, and used TCRB deep sequencing to characterize clonality. For 60 to 80 rheumatoid arthritis patients and approximately 20 healthy controls, TCRB deep sequencing was carried out. Patient and control groups had essentially identical median ages. On the study overall, not on this receptor specifically: Several identical CD8+ TCRB sequences were found in both blood and synovial fluid, and in about an eighth of the roughly 60 patients the largest CD8+ clone exceeded 20% of CD8+ cells. It was unknown which antigens the expanded CD8+ clones targeted, and their absence from virus-specific databases did not exclude viral specificity. CD8+ clonality increased with age in patients (Spearman r ≈ 0.5) but not in healthy controls. The finding that TRBV07 was slightly underrepresented in patients was left unadjusted for multiple comparisons. Rheumatoid arthritis patients and age-matched healthy controls did not significantly differ in CD8+ T-cell clonality.

As for this clone: It lacks a known antigen. Per-base quality was not reported, and no clone a single base away is much larger than it.

Sequencing of TCRB CDR3 was done on genomic DNA with the immunoSEQ assay. The published analysis was carried out like this. Only a few patient CD8+ clones larger than 1% matched published virus-specific TCRB sequences when compared against them. Analyses were restricted to productive TCRB rearrangements. Clonality was expressed as a Shannon entropy-based productive clonality index, with each clone defined by a unique TCRB CDR3 sequence. Repertoire overlap between two samples was calculated from the template counts of each clone relative to total templates per sample. Flow cytometry-measured V-gene usage correlated with V-gene usage from TCRB sequencing, with a Spearman r of approximately 0.6. Held by TCRdb, this immuneACCESS table contains in-frame sequences only and omits some clones. Under half of the omission traces to an unresolved V gene where checked; the cause of the rest is unknown. V and J calls and clone size come straight from that table; D and trimming were deduced from the DNA. The sample has about 19,000 clones on record, 81% of them singletons. The top ten clones comprise over 12% of the sample.

Trimming takes 1 base off V and 3 bases off J; junction bases not matched to a gene: 8. The CDR3 spans 17 residues, from the cysteine through the phenylalanine. Of all the DNA, just the CDR3 is kept, 51 bases in frame from base 1. CDR1 and CDR2 (SGHAT, FQNNGV) derive from the germline V gene. Flow cytometry confirmed the purity of CD4+ and CD8+ cells that had been isolated by positive magnetic bead selection on an AutoMACS. A TCR V beta antibody panel was used in flow cytometry to screen first for clonal expansions, which were then characterized by TCRB deep sequencing of sorted CD8+ fractions. Peripheral blood mononuclear cells were isolated by Ficoll-Paque PLUS density gradient separation. Using Nucleospin Tissue or Tissue XS kits, DNA was extracted from CD4-enriched, CD8-enriched or PBMC samples, with quantification by a Qubit 2.0 fluorometer.

The sequenced material came from CD8+ T cells sorted from blood. The sequence is built from TRBV11-2 and TRBJ2-1, with 8 junctional bases fitting TRBD2. This receptor was identified in an adult with rheumatoid arthritis. The nucleotide sequence is given as TGTGCCAGCAGCTTAGTAGGCGCGGGGACTAGCTACAATGAGCAGTTCTTC. This yields the protein CASSLVGAGTSYNEQFF.